This record concerns one T cell receptor beta chain sequence. Its target is unknown. The source of the sample is a study of cytomegalovirus exposure and HLA in healthy donors. The V gene lost 2 bases and the J gene lost 5 bases, with 5 bases spanning the gap. The length of the CDR3 is 12 residues. The germline gives CDR1 SGHKS, CDR2 YYEKEE (reference sequence). The study, taken as a whole, reports: A missense DCLRE1C variant was associated with V- and J-gene trimming of TCR beta chains in a later analysis, and an independent cohort replicated the association. TCR beta sequences reportedly predicted most subjects' HLA-A and HLA-B alleles accurately.

With 60 Vbeta and 13 Jbeta primers, the PCR was carried out. Using immunoSEQ multiplex PCR, the repertoire was profiled, and TCRdb retains in-frame clones only, with some absent. The table shows 90,000 to 150,000 clones, with roughly four fifths occurring only once. What was sequenced was PBMCs. The TCR was taken from a woman under 30 in good health and CMV-seronegative. The J gene is TRBJ1-5, the V gene TRBV5-5; no firm D call. Written as DNA, the CDR3 is TGTGCCAGCAGCTTCGGGGATCAGCCCCAGCATTTT. Translated: CASSFGDQPQHF.